Listed below are T cell receptor beta chains from one sample, sequenced in a study of spatial heterogeneity in lung cancer. TCRdb re-called the 5' RACE reads through MiXCR, storing one row per CDR3 protein. The sample includes more than 1,500 distinct CDR3 sequences, 20% to 30% of them seen just once. The material sequenced was PBMCs, taken at surgery. The receptors come from a male donor with early-stage non-small cell lung cancer. CDR3s include the opening cysteine and the closing phenylalanine or tryptophan. Fields, in order: CDR3 length, J gene, V gene, D gene, clone size, CDR3 protein, CDR3 DNA. The D gene is left open where the match is weak. Only part of the rows carry a size: once, few, many, or a class if the clone is expanded.

>13|TRBJ1-1|TRBV29-1|TRBD1|medium-sized
CSAEGQLNTEAFF
TGCAGCGCAGAGGGACAGCTGAACACTGAAGCTTTCTTT
>15|TRBJ1-5|TRBV5-1|-|medium-sized
CASSLVGGSNQPQHF
TGCGCCAGCAGCTTGGTCGGGGGTAGCAATCAGCCCCAGCATTTT
>15|TRBJ2-3|TRBV7-2|-|medium-sized
CASSLRAASTDTQYF
TGTGCCAGCAGCTTACGTGCGGCGAGCACAGATACGCAGTATTTT
>17|TRBJ1-3|TRBV7-9|-|-
CASSGTQGWVSGNTIYF
TGTGCCAGCAGCGGAACCCAGGGTTGGGTCTCTGGAAACACCATATATTTT
>14|TRBJ1-1|TRBV7-9|-|many
CASRTHSASNEAFF
TGTGCCAGCAGGACACACAGCGCGTCCAATGAAGCTTTCTTT
>14|TRBJ2-1|TRBV7-9|-|medium-sized
CASSFRGPHNEQFF
TGTGCCAGCAGCTTCCGGGGGCCCCACAATGAGCAGTTCTTC
>13|TRBJ2-7|TRBV6-1|TRBD2|many
CASSVDQRGEQYF
TGTGCCAGCAGTGTGGACCAGCGGGGCGAGCAGTACTTC
>15|TRBJ1-1|TRBV6-6|-|medium-sized
CASSYPEGWRTEAFF
TGTGCCAGCAGTTACCCTGAGGGTTGGAGAACTGAAGCTTTCTTT
>15|TRBJ2-3|TRBV4-2|TRBD2|few
CASSQEAGGPDTQYF
TGTGCCAGCAGCCAAGAAGCGGGGGGGCCGGATACGCAGTATTTT
>12|TRBJ2-5|TRBV4-3|-|-
CASSQGSGTQYF
TGCGCCAGCAGCCAGGGGAGCGGGACCCAGTACTTC
>15|TRBJ1-1|TRBV4-3|-|many
CASSQAGFTNTEAFF
TGCGCCAGCAGCCAAGCAGGGTTCACGAACACTGAAGCTTTCTTT
>15|TRBJ2-7|TRBV5-1|-|few
CASSPSTRSDHEQYF
TGCGCCAGCAGCCCCTCAACAAGATCCGACCACGAGCAGTACTTC
>15|TRBJ2-5|TRBV7-9|-|-
CASSPGHELGETQYF
TGTGCCAGCAGCCCGGGACACGAATTAGGAGAGACCCAGTACTTC
>13|TRBJ2-5|TRBV6-5|-|many
CASSYAQGETQYF
TGTGCCAGCAGTTACGCACAGGGAGAGACCCAGTACTTC
>12|TRBJ2-5|TRBV3-1|-|-
CASSQGGETQYF
TGTGCCAGCAGCCAAGGCGGAGAGACCCAGTACTTC
>16|TRBJ2-1|TRBV24-1|-|few
CATSDDDRSSYNEQFF
TGTGCCACCAGTGACGACGACCGGAGCTCCTACAATGAGCAGTTCTTC
>14|TRBJ2-3|TRBV29-1|TRBD1|-
CSVAKRDRADTQYF
TGCAGCGTTGCAAAGCGGGACAGGGCAGATACGCAGTATTTT
>15|TRBJ1-1|TRBV20-1|-|medium-sized
CSARAGPNPNTEAFF
TGCAGTGCCCGGGCCGGTCCGAATCCGAACACTGAAGCTTTCTTT
>12|TRBJ1-5|TRBV29-1|-|-
CSVGDSNQPQHF
TGCAGCGTGGGCGATAGCAATCAGCCCCAGCATTTT
>14|TRBJ2-5|TRBV10-1|TRBD1|few
CASSDGTAQETQYF
TGCGCCAGCAGTGATGGGACAGCTCAAGAGACCCAGTACTTC
>13|TRBJ1-1|TRBV4-3|-|few
CASSRARGTEAFF
TGCGCCAGCAGCCGGGCGCGGGGAACTGAAGCTTTCTTT
>14|TRBJ2-1|TRBV7-2|-|medium-sized
CASSRSRSYNEQFF
TGTGCCAGCAGCCGGAGCAGGTCTTACAATGAGCAGTTCTTC
>14|TRBJ1-5|TRBV11-2|-|many
CASSPGRGRQPQHF
TGTGCCAGCAGCCCCGGTCGGGGGAGGCAGCCCCAGCATTTT
>15|TRBJ2-7|TRBV11-2|-|-
CASSLDVRAGYEQYF
TGTGCCAGCAGCTTAGACGTCAGGGCAGGTTACGAGCAGTACTTC
>17|TRBJ2-5|TRBV4-1|TRBD2|-
CASSQDSPSGGLETQYF
TGCGCCAGCAGCCAAGATAGTCCTAGCGGGGGCTTAGAGACCCAGTACTTC
>14|TRBJ2-5|TRBV7-9|-|few
CASSLASGEETQYF
TGTGCCAGCAGCTTAGCTTCGGGGGAAGAGACCCAGTACTTC
>17|TRBJ2-3|TRBV7-8|TRBD2|-
CASSLPGGGPAPDTQYF
TGTGCCAGCAGCTTACCAGGCGGGGGACCCGCCCCAGATACGCAGTATTTT
>15|TRBJ2-1|TRBV7-9|TRBD1|many
CASSDARQGAWEQFF
TGTGCCAGCAGCGATGCACGACAGGGGGCATGGGAGCAGTTCTTC
>12|TRBJ1-1|TRBV29-1|-|medium-sized
CSARRGDTEAFF
TGCAGCGCCCGTCGAGGGGACACTGAAGCTTTCTTT
>21|TRBJ2-2|TRBV19|TRBD2|many
CASSHSRATSGRARGTGELFF
TGTGCCAGTAGCCACTCAAGGGCAACTAGCGGGAGGGCGAGAGGGACCGGGGAGCTGTTTTTT
>13|TRBJ2-5|TRBV19|-|many
CASSSWGQGPQYF
TGTGCCAGTAGTAGCTGGGGGCAGGGGCCCCAGTACTTC
>14|TRBJ2-5|TRBV5-1|TRBD1|few
CASSSRAGGPTQYF
TGCGCCAGCAGCTCCCGGGCAGGGGGCCCGACCCAGTACTTC
>14|TRBJ2-3|TRBV9|TRBD2|many
CASSPRLAGDTQYF
TGTGCCAGCAGCCCAAGACTAGCGGGAGATACGCAGTATTTT
>15|TRBJ2-3|TRBV20-1|-|few
CSARTRGRSTDTQYF
TGCAGTGCTAGAACCCGGGGGCGCAGCACAGATACGCAGTATTTT
>15|TRBJ2-1|TRBV11-2|TRBD2|-
CASSVERGGHNEQFF
TGTGCCAGCAGCGTGGAGCGGGGGGGCCATAATGAGCAGTTCTTC
>15|TRBJ2-1|TRBV7-9|TRBD2|medium-sized
CASSFVLAGGNEQFF
TGTGCCAGCAGCTTCGTTCTAGCGGGGGGCAATGAGCAGTTCTTC
>16|TRBJ1-1|TRBV12-3/TRBV12-4|-|-
CASSLLRWGLDTEAFF
TGTGCCAGCAGTCTCCTCCGGTGGGGGCTGGACACTGAAGCTTTCTTT
>13|TRBJ1-1|TRBV19|-|medium-sized
CASSPERRTEAFF
TGTGCCAGTAGTCCCGAGAGGAGGACTGAAGCTTTCTTT
>16|TRBJ1-1|TRBV14|TRBD1|many
CASSQEVRGRETEAFF
TGTGCCAGCAGCCAAGAGGTCAGGGGGCGAGAGACTGAAGCTTTCTTT
>15|TRBJ2-7|TRBV28|-|many
CASSLGVGLRDEQYF
TGTGCCAGCAGTTTGGGGGTGGGACTCCGGGACGAGCAGTACTTC
>16|TRBJ2-6|TRBV27|-|-
CASSLSGLSGANVLTF
TGTGCCAGCAGTTTATCTGGACTGTCTGGGGCCAACGTCCTGACTTTC
>14|TRBJ2-2|TRBV19|TRBD2|-
CASKREGGLGELFF
TGTGCCAGCAAAAGGGAGGGAGGATTAGGGGAGCTGTTTTTT
>15|TRBJ2-3|TRBV12-3/TRBV12-4|-|medium-sized
CASTPSWGSTDTQYF
TGTGCCAGCACTCCCAGTTGGGGGAGCACAGATACGCAGTATTTT
>16|TRBJ2-7|TRBV11-2|TRBD1|-
CASRIGGGSYSYEQYF
TGTGCCAGCAGGATAGGGGGCGGGTCCTACTCCTACGAGCAGTACTTC
>17|TRBJ2-7|TRBV29-1|TRBD1|-
CSVDSQEATGSTYEQYF
TGCAGCGTTGACTCCCAAGAGGCGACAGGGTCGACCTACGAGCAGTACTTC
>12|TRBJ2-5|TRBV15|-|many
CATSSHQETQYF
TGTGCCACCAGCAGTCACCAAGAGACCCAGTACTTC
>13|TRBJ1-2|TRBV29-1|-|many
CSVVETVLAGYTF
TGCAGCGTGGTAGAAACGGTTCTAGCGGGCTACACCTTC
>16|TRBJ2-5|TRBV20-1|TRBD2|medium-sized
CSARSSGGPLQETQYF
TGCAGTGCTAGATCTAGCGGGGGGCCTCTCCAAGAGACCCAGTACTTC
>14|TRBJ1-4|TRBV7-2|-|-
CASSLRRSGEKLFF
TGTGCCAGCAGCTTAAGGCGGTCGGGTGAAAAACTGTTTTTT
>16|TRBJ2-3|TRBV4-3|TRBD2|-
CASSQDLAGGPDTQYF
TGCGCCAGCAGCCAAGATCTAGCGGGGGGGCCAGATACGCAGTATTTT
>15|TRBJ2-2|TRBV6-2/TRBV6-3|-|many
CASSYSAENTGELFF
TGTGCCAGCAGTTACTCGGCGGAAAATACCGGGGAGCTGTTTTTT
>13|TRBJ2-3|TRBV6-6|TRBD2|-
CASRTTSGDTQYF
TGTGCCAGCAGGACTACTAGCGGAGATACGCAGTATTTT
>17|TRBJ2-5|TRBV12-3/TRBV12-4|TRBD1|many
CASSPKGAGLYQETQYF
TGTGCCAGCAGCCCCAAGGGGGCAGGGCTGTACCAAGAGACCCAGTACTTC